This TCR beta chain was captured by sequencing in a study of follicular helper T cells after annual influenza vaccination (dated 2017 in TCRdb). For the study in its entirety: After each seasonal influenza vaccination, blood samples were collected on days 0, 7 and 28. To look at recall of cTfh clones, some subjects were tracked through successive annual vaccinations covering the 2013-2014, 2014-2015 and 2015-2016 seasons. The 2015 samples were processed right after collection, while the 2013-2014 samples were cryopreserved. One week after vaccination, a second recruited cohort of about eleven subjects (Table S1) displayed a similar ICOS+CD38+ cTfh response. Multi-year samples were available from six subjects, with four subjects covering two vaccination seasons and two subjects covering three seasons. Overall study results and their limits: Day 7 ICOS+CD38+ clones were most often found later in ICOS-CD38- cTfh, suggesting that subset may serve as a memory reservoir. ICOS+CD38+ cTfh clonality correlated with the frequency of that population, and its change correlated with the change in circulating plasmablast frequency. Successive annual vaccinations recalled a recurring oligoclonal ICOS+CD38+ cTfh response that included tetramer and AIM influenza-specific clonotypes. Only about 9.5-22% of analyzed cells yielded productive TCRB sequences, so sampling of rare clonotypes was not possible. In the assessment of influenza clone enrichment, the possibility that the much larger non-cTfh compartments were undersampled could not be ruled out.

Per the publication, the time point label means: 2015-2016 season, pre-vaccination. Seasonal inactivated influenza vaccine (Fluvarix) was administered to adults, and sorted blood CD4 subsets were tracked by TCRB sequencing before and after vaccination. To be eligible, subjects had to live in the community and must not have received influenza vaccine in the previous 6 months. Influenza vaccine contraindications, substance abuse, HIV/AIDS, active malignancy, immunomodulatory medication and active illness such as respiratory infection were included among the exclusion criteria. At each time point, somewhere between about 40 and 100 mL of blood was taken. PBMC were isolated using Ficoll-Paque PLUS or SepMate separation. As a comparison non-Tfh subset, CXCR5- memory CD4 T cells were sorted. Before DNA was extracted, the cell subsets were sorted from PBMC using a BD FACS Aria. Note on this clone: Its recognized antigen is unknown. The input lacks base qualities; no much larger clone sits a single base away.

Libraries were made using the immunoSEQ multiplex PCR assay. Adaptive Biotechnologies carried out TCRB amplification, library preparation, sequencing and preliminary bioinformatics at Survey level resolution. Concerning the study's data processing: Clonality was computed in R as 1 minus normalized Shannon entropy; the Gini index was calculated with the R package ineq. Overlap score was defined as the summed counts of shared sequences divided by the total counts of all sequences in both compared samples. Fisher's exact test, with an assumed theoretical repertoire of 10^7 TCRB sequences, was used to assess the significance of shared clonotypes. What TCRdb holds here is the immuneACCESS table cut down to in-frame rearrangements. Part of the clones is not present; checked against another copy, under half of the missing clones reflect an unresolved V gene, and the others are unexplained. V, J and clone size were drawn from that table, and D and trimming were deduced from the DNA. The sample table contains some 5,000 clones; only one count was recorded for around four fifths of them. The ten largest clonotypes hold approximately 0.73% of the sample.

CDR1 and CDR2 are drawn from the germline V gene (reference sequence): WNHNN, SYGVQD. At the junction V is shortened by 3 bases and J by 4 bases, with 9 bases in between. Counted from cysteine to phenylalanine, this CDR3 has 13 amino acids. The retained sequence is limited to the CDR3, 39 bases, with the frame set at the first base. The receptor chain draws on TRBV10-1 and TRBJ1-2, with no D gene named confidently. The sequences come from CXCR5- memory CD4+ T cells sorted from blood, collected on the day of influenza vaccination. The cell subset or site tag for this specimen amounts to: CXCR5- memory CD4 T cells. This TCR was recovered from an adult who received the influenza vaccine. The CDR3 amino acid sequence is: CASSDSGGYGYTF. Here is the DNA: TGCGCCAGCAGTGATTCCGGAGGCTATGGCTACACCTTC.